A single sample gave rise to the 25 T cell receptor beta chains below, sequenced in a study of blood T cell repertoires in COVID-19. The data were produced by immunoSEQ multiplex PCR, yet TCRdb's version contains in-frame clones alone and is incomplete. The sample consists of just over 75,000 clones, about 85% of them appearing once. Material: peripheral blood. Receptor source: a man aged 55 to 70 with active or convalescent COVID-19.

The V call is TRBV6-5, the J call TRBJ2-5; TRBD2 aligns across 7 bases. The CDR3 runs to 15 residues. In germline, CDR1 is MNHEY, CDR2 SVGAGI. V dropped 8 bases and J dropped 5; count of bases not matched to a gene: 14. DNA of the CDR3: TGTGCCAGCTCTCTCCGGGGGGTTCTCCAGGAGACCCAGTACTTC. Translated, it gives CASSLRGVLQETQYF.

This clone was recorded once. The chain has TRBV6-6 and TRBJ2-5, with 9 positions matching TRBD1. V lost 5 bases to trimming and J lost 2 bases; unmatched junction nucleotides: 12. The CDR3 is 17 residues long. Per germline, CDR1 MNHNY and CDR2 SVGAGI (reference sequence). The CDR3 is CASSPGTGMGRQETQYF. CDR3 in DNA: TGTGCCAGCAGTCCGGGGACAGGGATGGGAAGGCAAGAGACCCAGTACTTC.

CDR3 nucleotides: TGTGCCAGCAGTTCCCTAGCGGGGGTGAACACCGGGGAGCTGTTTTTT. Residues: CASSSLAGVNTGELFF. The V gene is TRBV6-6, the J gene TRBJ2-2; 10 bases fit TRBD2. The CDR3 consists of 16 residues. V lost 4 bases, J lost 1 base, and 3 bases stayed unmatched. Germline-derived CDR1 and CDR2 are MNHNY and SVGAGI (reference sequence).

This chain joins TRBV18 and TRBJ1-1, with TRBD1 matching over 9 bases. CDR1 is KGHSH and CDR2 is LQKENI in the germline V gene. Losses at the gene ends were 4 bases for V and 4 bases for J; bases not matched to a gene: 10. CDR3 size: 16 residues. The CDR3 DNA follows: TGTGCCAGCTCACGCGGACAGGGGATTACGAGCACTGAAGCTTTCTTT. This translates into CASSRGQGITSTEAFF.

CDR3 loop: CASSIGGQGATGTQYF. The CDR3 region has the DNA TGTGCCAGTAGTATAGGAGGACAGGGGGCAACGGGGACCCAGTACTTC. The chain links TRBV19 to TRBJ2-5, with 11 bases aligning to TRBD1. This CDR3 is 16 amino acids long. After removal of 1 base from V and 7 bases from J, the junction contained 8 bases not matched to a gene. The germline CDR1 and CDR2 sequences are LNHDA and SQIVND (reference sequence).

CDR3 in amino acids: CASSETGTGGEKLFF. CDR3 bases: TGTGCCAGCAGTGAAACGGGGACAGGGGGTGAAAAACTGTTTTTT. The chain has TRBV2 and TRBJ1-4; 11 bases line up with TRBD1. The CDR3 has 15 amino acids. J lost 7 bases, V lost 2 bases, and 3 bases had no gene match. Germline values: CDR1 SNHLY, CDR2 FYNNEI.

The genes are TRBV5-6 and TRBJ1-3; D perhaps matches TRBD1 (5 bases). V was clipped by 4 bases and J by 0 bases, with 8 bases between them. The CDR3 consists of 14 residues. CDR1 and CDR2 from the germline V gene are SGHDT and YYEEEE. The CDR3 here is CASSPGRSGNTIYF. CDR3 bases: TGTGCCAGCAGCCCAGGGCGCTCTGGAAACACCATATATTTT.

The chain uses TRBV7-9 and TRBJ1-3; no firm D call. V gave up 1 base and J gave up 3 bases, with 10 bases separating them. The CDR3 sequence is 15 residues long. CDR1 and CDR2 (germline): SEHNR, FQNEAQ (reference sequence). The CDR3 nucleotides read TGTGCCAGCAGCTTAGGGAGCGGTCGTGGAAACACCATATATTTT. Its translation: CASSLGSGRGNTIYF.

This clone was recorded at least ten times. The V call is TRBV11-3, the J call TRBJ2-2, with a possible D match to TRBD2 (5 bases). This CDR3 comprises 15 residues. The germline V gene has CDR1 SGHNT and CDR2 YENEEA. Deletions cut 5 bases from V and 0 bases from J, with 10 bases between. The CDR3 nucleotides read TGTGCCAGCAGCACGAGCGGAACGAACACCGGGGAGCTGTTTTTT. It is translated as CASSTSGTNTGELFF.

V and J are TRBV6-2 or TRBV6-3 and TRBJ1-1; D possibly corresponds to TRBD1 (5 bases). This CDR3 has 18 amino acids. V was shortened by 2 bases and J by 2 bases, with 21 bases between the two germline ends. Germline lookup yields CDR1 MNHEY and CDR2 SVGEGT. CDR3 nucleotide sequence: TGTGCCAGCAGTTACCGCAAAACGGGACTTTCCGTCAACACTGAAGCTTTCTTT. Its translation: CASSYRKTGLSVNTEAFF.

V usage is TRBV5-5 and J usage is TRBJ2-1; TRBD1 matches 11 bases. CDR3 length equals 15 residues. Germline values: CDR1 SGHKS, CDR2 YYEKEE (reference sequence). After removal of 4 bases from V and 5 bases from J, the junction contained 5 bases not matched to a gene. The CDR3, as DNA: TGTGCCAGCAGCCCGGGACAGGGGGTGGACAATGAGCAGTTCTTC. Protein sequence: CASSPGQGVDNEQFF.

This clone has more than one count but fewer than ten. The chain combines TRBV6-6 with TRBJ1-5; TRBD1 agrees at 8 bases. V shed 7 bases and J 2 bases; nucleotides not matched to a gene: 10. The germline V gene encodes CDR1 MNHNY and CDR2 SVGAGI (reference sequence). The CDR3 runs 16 residues. The CDR3 region has the DNA TGTGCCAGCACCAATACAGGGGGAGGGGGCAATCAGCCCCAGCATTTT. This sequence encodes CASTNTGGGGNQPQHF.

CDR3 loop: CASSLKGPFNYGYTF. The CDR3 region has the DNA TGTGCCAGCAGCTTGAAGGGGCCCTTCAACTATGGCTACACCTTC. The genes are TRBV5-8 and TRBJ1-2; D may be TRBD1 (5 bases). Germline CDR1 and CDR2: SGHTS and YDEGEE. The germline V and J ends were trimmed by 1 base and 2 bases, with 12 bases remaining between them. The CDR3 contains 15 residues.

V gene TRBV3-1 (or the pseudogene TRBV3-2) combines with J gene TRBJ2-3; the D gene is possibly TRBD2 (7 bases). Germline values: CDR1 LGHDT, CDR2 YNNKEL (reference sequence). The CDR3 totals 17 residues. Trimming pared 1 base from V and 4 bases from J, leaving 18 bases between. Here the CDR3 reads CASSQGGPRGGADTQYF. The CDR3 nucleotides are TGTGCCAGCAGCCAAGGCGGGCCTAGGGGGGGGGCAGATACGCAGTATTTT.

The genes are TRBV11-2 and TRBJ2-6; 7 nucleotides align to TRBD1. The length of the CDR3 is 16 residues. Germline CDR1 is SGHAT and CDR2 is FQNNGV. J was trimmed by 1 base and V by 4 bases; bases with no gene match: 4. CDR3: CASSSRQGSGANVLTF. In DNA form, the CDR3 reads TGTGCCAGCAGCTCCCGACAGGGATCTGGGGCCAACGTCCTGACTTTC.

The chain employs TRBV2 and TRBJ2-3, with 8 nucleotides matching TRBD1. CDR3 size: 15 residues. The trim removed 6 bases at V and 1 base at J, leaving 6 bases unmatched. Germline values: CDR1 SNHLY, CDR2 FYNNEI. DNA of the CDR3: TGTGCCAGCAGCGATCAGGGGGCGCGCACAGATACGCAGTATTTT. This translates into CASSDQGARTDTQYF.

The V gene is TRBV28, the J gene TRBJ2-1; 13 nucleotides line up with TRBD2. The CDR3 contains 15 residues. V lost 5 bases and J lost 7; bases outside the gene matches: 5. Looked up from germline, CDR1 is MDHEN and CDR2 is SYDVKM. The CDR3 nucleotides are TGTGCCAGCAGTCCGTGGACTAGCGGGGGTAATGAGCAGTTCTTC. Residues: CASSPWTSGGNEQFF. Full variable domain (missing parts from reference TRBV28 and TRBJ2-1): DVKVTQSSRYLVKRTGEKVFLECVQDMDHENMFWYRQDPGLGLRLIYFSYDVKMKEKGDIPEGYSVSREKKERFSLILESASTNQTSMYLCASSPWTSGGNEQFFGPGTRLTVL.

This chain connects TRBV7-9 to TRBJ1-2; 9 nucleotides align to TRBD1. This CDR3 spans 13 amino acids. CDR1 is SEHNR, CDR2 FQNEAQ, per germline (reference sequence). The V gene end was trimmed by 5 bases and the J gene end by 5 bases; junction bases not matched to a gene: 3. The CDR3: CASSNDRGYGYTF. As DNA, the CDR3 is TGTGCCAGCAGCAACGACAGGGGGTATGGCTACACCTTC.

The V call is TRBV18, the J call TRBJ1-1; the D is unclear. The V end was cut by 6 bases, the J end by 0 bases, with 8 bases between. CDR1 and CDR2 from the germline V gene are KGHSH and LQKENI. The CDR3 length is 13 residues. In DNA, the CDR3 is TGTGCCAGCTCTGGGCTCTTGAACACTGAAGCTTTCTTT. Its protein is CASSGLLNTEAFF. The entire variable domain, with the rest obtained from reference TRBV18 and TRBJ1-1, is as follows: NAGVMQNPRHLVRRRGQEARLRCSPMKGHSHVYWYRQLPEEGLKFMVYLQKENIIDESGMPKERFSAEFPKEGPSILRIQQVVRGDSAAYFCASSGLLNTEAFFGQGTRLTVV.

This clone was observed a handful of times. V is TRBV18 and J is TRBJ2-3; D unresolved. Per germline, CDR1 KGHSH and CDR2 LQKENI. Trimming removed 3 bases from V and 4 bases from J, with 11 bases in between. CDR3 length: 14 residues. The CDR3 DNA follows: TGTGCCAGCTCACCTCTCAGGTCCGCAGATACGCAGTATTTT. This codes for CASSPLRSADTQYF.

The rearrangement links TRBV28 to TRBJ1-4; D is unresolved. Trimming cost V 5 bases and J 8 bases, with 18 bases left between them. Germline-derived CDR1 and CDR2 are MDHEN and SYDVKM. CDR3 length: 15 amino acids. CDR3 DNA: TGTGCCAGCAGTCTTTTAGCGGGGAGTGGCGAAAAACTGTTTTTT. Translating gives CASSLLAGSGEKLFF.

This clone was seen more than once but under ten times. The chain has TRBV5-1 and TRBJ2-5, with 10 bases aligning to TRBD2. The CDR3 has 15 amino acids. V lost 2 bases and J lost 1; bases outside the gene matches: 2. Looked up from germline, CDR1 is SGHRS and CDR2 is YFSETQ. This CDR3 is CASSLSGGVQETQYF. The CDR3 bases are TGCGCCAGCAGCTTAAGCGGGGGGGTCCAAGAGACCCAGTACTTC.

The chain is built from TRBV4-1 and TRBJ2-1; D is perhaps TRBD2 (6 bases). Looked up from germline, CDR1 is MGHRA and CDR2 is YSYEKL. The CDR3 contains 14 residues. Deletions cut 3 bases from V and 4 bases from J, with 10 bases between. This chain's CDR3 is CASSQDGLYNEQFF. The CDR3 region has the DNA TGCGCCAGCAGCCAGGACGGACTATACAATGAGCAGTTCTTC.

The chain recombines TRBV7-9 with TRBJ2-3, with TRBD2 as a possible D gene (5 bases). Looked up from germline, CDR1 is SEHNR and CDR2 is FQNEAQ (reference sequence). The CDR3 is made up of 13 amino acids. Trimming pared 7 bases from V and 4 bases from J, leaving 12 bases between. In DNA form, the CDR3 reads TGTGCCAGCAACGAACTAGTTTCAGATACGCAGTATTTT. Its translation is CASNELVSDTQYF.

The rearrangement links TRBV21-1 to TRBJ1-1; the D call TRBD1 from the table was never checked on the DNA. TRBV21-1 is tagged as a pseudogene. The CDR3 spans 18 residues. In DNA form, the CDR3 reads TGTGCCAGCAGCAAAGCTGATGGACAGGAGGGGACAAACACTGAAGCTTTCTTT. Its protein is CASSKADGQEGTNTEAFF.